A single sample is the source of the 12 T cell receptor beta chains below, sequenced in a study of blood T cells in healthy people across ages. Alongside a J-beta primer mix, a sample-barcoded 5' primer served in a second PCR lasting roughly 6 to 11 cycles. TCRdb re-called the 5' RACE reads through MiXCR, storing one row per CDR3 protein. The sample has under 1,100,000 distinct CDR3 sequences, less than 25% seen once. This sample also appeared in a second study, on T cells of mothers and their children.

Sequencing was performed on blood. Receptors originate from a girl aged 2-10 years in good health.

The chain uses TRBV7-2 and TRBJ1-4; D gene unclear. The length of the CDR3 is 13 residues. Germline V gene data show CDR1 as SGHTA and CDR2 as FQGNSA. Trimming took off 6 bases at V and 6 bases at J, with 11 bases between the two ends. In DNA form, the CDR3 reads TGTGCCAGCAGGACGGGGTACGATGAAAAACTGTTTTTT. Protein: CASRTGYDEKLFF.

V is TRBV10-3 and J is TRBJ1-1; D remains unclear. The germline V and J ends were trimmed by 2 bases and 2 bases, with 9 bases remaining between them. Germline lookup yields CDR1 ENHRY and CDR2 SYGVKD. The CDR3 length is 14 residues. The CDR3 region is CAISETDGNTEAFF. CDR3 DNA sequence: TGTGCCATCAGTGAGACGGACGGTAACACTGAAGCTTTCTTT.

This clonotype was counted a few times. This chain connects TRBV28 to TRBJ1-2; maybe TRBD1 (6 bases). The CDR3 has 14 amino acids. Germline V lookup: CDR1 MDHEN, CDR2 SYDVKM. Deletions cut 5 bases from V and 4 bases from J, with 14 bases between. Here the CDR3 DNA reads TGTGCCAGCAGTACACAGGGCCCCCTCTATGGCTACACCTTC. Amino acids: CASSTQGPLYGYTF.

This chain uses TRBV20-1 with TRBJ2-6; D call uncertain. The CDR3 runs 16 residues. V was trimmed by 3 bases and J by 0 bases, leaving 12 bases between them. Germline V lookup: CDR1 DFQATT, CDR2 SNEGSKA (reference sequence). CDR3 region: CSASKAGSSGANVLTF. CDR3 DNA: TGCAGTGCTAGTAAGGCTGGTTCCTCTGGGGCCAACGTCCTGACTTTC.

The chain has TRBV11-2 and TRBJ2-1; 12 bases align to TRBD2. The CDR3 has 16 amino acids. In germline, CDR1 is SGHAT, CDR2 FQNNGV. V gave up 5 bases and J gave up 5 bases; unmatched junction bases: 7. CDR3 in amino acids: CASSRTSGGFNNEQFF. CDR3 nucleotide sequence: TGTGCCAGCAGCCGTACTAGCGGGGGGTTCAACAATGAGCAGTTCTTC.

The CDR3 sequence: CASGLTGPHTEAFF. The DNA for the CDR3 is TGTGCTAGTGGTTTGACAGGGCCCCACACTGAAGCTTTCTTT. V usage is TRBV12-5 and J usage is TRBJ1-1; TRBD1 might be the D (6 bases). Between the trimmed V and J ends, which lost 2 bases and 3 bases, there was a span of 10 bases. Germline V gives CDR1 LGHNT, CDR2 FRNRAP. The CDR3 covers 14 residues.

The V gene is TRBV7-2, the J gene TRBJ2-1, with D maybe TRBD2 (6 bases). V was cut by 5 bases and J by 3 bases, with 14 bases left in between. CDR3 length: 15 amino acids. Germline assignment: CDR1 SGHTA and CDR2 FQGNSA. The chain's CDR3 is CASSENSGNYNEQFF. The CDR3 region has the DNA TGTGCCAGCAGCGAGAATAGCGGCAACTACAATGAGCAGTTCTTC.

As to this clonotype: An end of the junction differs from the germline gene, which may be a read error. The V and J genes are TRBV4-2 and TRBJ2-1; 7 bases are shared with TRBD2. The CDR3 is made up of 16 amino acids. Germline V gives CDR1 LGHNA, CDR2 YNFKEQ. This CDR3 reads CANSPLGGEGINEQFF. The CDR3 nucleotides read TGTGCCAACAGCCCTTTGGGAGGGGAAGGGATCAATGAGCAGTTCTTC.

This clonotype appeared a single time. The CDR3 coding sequence is TGTGCCAGCATTCATGAAAAACTGTTTTTT. Translating it yields CASIHEKLFF. The chain couples TRBV27 to TRBJ1-4, with D unclear. The CDR3 length is 10 residues. The ends were cut back, 7 bases at V and 6 bases at J, with 3 bases in the middle. CDR1 and CDR2 from the germline V gene are MNHEY and SMNVEV (reference sequence).

This clonotype showed up just a few times. The chain links TRBV6-6 to TRBJ2-1; D is perhaps TRBD1 (5 bases). This CDR3 is 13 amino acids long. V dropped 0 bases and J dropped 10 bases, with 10 bases sitting between them. The V gene's germline CDR1 is MNHNY and CDR2 SVGAGI (reference sequence). The CDR3 reads CASSYSGAGEQFF. CDR3 nucleotide sequence: TGTGCCAGCAGTTACTCAGGGGCAGGGGAGCAGTTCTTC.

This clonotype came up a few times. V usage is TRBV6-1 and J usage is TRBJ2-1; tentative D call: TRBD2 (5 bases). Germline loops: CDR1 MNHNS, CDR2 SASEGT. This CDR3 is built from 14 residues. V lost 2 bases, J lost 8 bases, and 13 bases lay in between. CDR3 DNA: TGTGCCAGCAGTGAACCCCGGGAACTTTATGAGCAGTTCTTC. Protein product: CASSEPRELYEQFF.

This clonotype was seen at least ten times. The rearrangement links TRBV28 to TRBJ1-5; D uncertain. The CDR3 consists of 14 residues. Trimming took off 3 bases at V and 0 bases at J, with 6 bases between the two ends. Germline V lookup: CDR1 MDHEN, CDR2 SYDVKM. CDR3 bases: TGTGCCAGCAGTTTTGATGATAGCAATCAGCCCCAGCATTTT. Protein: CASSFDDSNQPQHF.